This TCR beta chain was sequenced during a study of OX40 agonist ivuxolimab in advanced cancers. Germline assignment: CDR1 SGHRS and CDR2 YFSETQ. CDR3 length: 14 amino acids. Trimming took 0 bases from V and 5 from J, leaving 11 bases between them. Using immunoSEQ multiplex PCR, the repertoire was profiled, and TCRdb retains in-frame clones only, with some absent. The table lists roughly 120,000 clones, over 75% of them singletons. Patients had blood sampled at baseline and again on cycle 4 day 1 and cycle 7 day 1. The source was CD4+ or CD8+ T cells sorted from blood, collected in a trial of the OX40 agonist ivuxolimab. The source is an adult with an advanced solid tumor such as melanoma, head and neck, liver or kidney cancer. V gene TRBV5-1 combines with J gene TRBJ1-1, with D perhaps TRBD1 (6 bases). CDR3 nucleotide sequence: TGCGCCAGCAGCTTGGAACAGGGCGGAACTGAAGCTTTCTTT. It codes for CASSLEQGGTEAFF.